The 21 T cell receptor beta chains presented below share a single source sample, sequenced in a study of blood T cell repertoires in COVID-19. Generated by immunoSEQ multiplex PCR, the TCRdb table keeps only in-frame clones and is missing some. The sample carries 95,000 to 110,000 clones, roughly nine tenths recorded once. Sequences were obtained from peripheral blood. These receptor sequences come from a woman aged 55-69 years with acute or convalescent COVID-19.

V gene TRBV7-9 combines with J gene TRBJ1-1; the D is unclear. The CDR3 has 16 amino acids. Between the trimmed V and J ends, which lost 4 bases and 3 bases, there was a span of 18 bases. Looked up from germline, CDR1 is SEHNR and CDR2 is FQNEAQ (reference sequence). The CDR3 nucleotides read TGTGCCAGCAGCTCTCGGTTGGGAGGGCCTGACACTGAAGCTTTCTTT. This codes for CASSSRLGGPDTEAFF.

This chain connects TRBV27 to TRBJ1-2; TRBD1 matches 8 bases. From germline, CDR1 is MNHEY and CDR2 SMNVEV (reference sequence). J gave up 8 bases and V 8 bases, and 7 bases lay outside the gene matches. The CDR3 runs to 12 residues. The CDR3 loop is CASGNRGLGYTF. CDR3 coding DNA: TGTGCCAGCGGGAACAGGGGGTTAGGCTACACCTTC.

Only a few counts were recorded for this clone. Other DNA sequences in the same sample also yield this CDR3. J is TRBJ2-3 and V is TRBV5-1; 10 bases agree with TRBD2. Germline CDR1 SGHRS, CDR2 YFSETQ. V was clipped by 0 bases and J by 1 base; unmatched bases: 2. CDR3 length equals 16 residues. Written as DNA, the CDR3 is TGCGCCAGCAGCTTGGGGCTAGCGGGGGGCACAGATACGCAGTATTTT. Encoded protein: CASSLGLAGGTDTQYF.

This clone was detected only once. The chain carries TRBV12-5 and TRBJ1-3; no clear D gene. V lost 0 bases to trimming and J lost 0 bases, with 15 bases between them. CDR3 length equals 18 residues. Germline V gene data show CDR1 as LGHNT and CDR2 as FRNRAP. CDR3 nucleotides: TGTGCTAGTGGTTTGGTCCGAGACATCGTGAACTCTGGAAACACCATATATTTT. This translates into CASGLVRDIVNSGNTIYF.

The J gene is TRBJ1-3, the V gene TRBV6-6; 7 bases map to TRBD1. The CDR3 has 15 amino acids. The V and J ends lost 6 bases and 4 bases, in that order; junction bases with no gene match: 9. The germline V gene has CDR1 MNHNY and CDR2 SVGAGI (reference sequence). The CDR3 sequence: CASSNGTEIGNTIYF. The DNA of the CDR3 is TGTGCCAGCAGCAACGGGACAGAAATAGGAAACACCATATATTTT.

The sample holds a few counts of this clone. The V gene is TRBV6-6, the J gene TRBJ2-3, with 8 bases matching TRBD2. Germline V CDR1 and CDR2: MNHNY, SVGAGI (reference sequence). The ends lost 5 bases at V and 3 bases at J; junction bases unmatched: 7. The CDR3 sequence is 15 residues long. CDR3 in DNA: TGTGCCAGCAGTCAAAGCGGGAGAGGTACAGATACGCAGTATTTT. Translating gives CASSQSGRGTDTQYF.

V gene TRBV29-1 combines with J gene TRBJ1-1; 10 bases line up with TRBD1. The CDR3 consists of 11 residues. With V trimmed by 7 bases and J by 6 bases, 2 bases remained unmatched. Germline CDR1 reads SQVTM; CDR2 reads ANQGSEA. The CDR3 DNA follows: TGCAGCGGGGACAGGGGCCCTGAAGCTTTCTTT. Translation: CSGDRGPEAFF.

This chain links TRBV19 with TRBJ1-2; D possibly corresponds to TRBD1 (6 bases). V gave up 6 bases and J gave up 2 bases, with 13 bases separating them. Germline CDR1 and CDR2: LNHDA and SQIVND (reference sequence). The CDR3 runs 14 residues. The CDR3, as DNA: TGTGCCAGTAGAGTCGACAGGACGAACTATGGCTACACCTTC. Translation: CASRVDRTNYGYTF.

This chain links TRBV18 with TRBJ1-2; 9 nucleotides align to TRBD1. From germline, CDR1 is KGHSH and CDR2 LQKENI. Trimming took 5 bases from V and 6 from J; bases not matched to a gene: 7. The CDR3 is 14 amino acids. CDR3 coding DNA: TGTGCCAGCTCAATCGGACAGGGGAAGAATGGCTACACCTTC. As protein: CASSIGQGKNGYTF. The variable domain in full, with the rest retrieved from reference TRBV18 and TRBJ1-2, is NAGVMQNPRHLVRRRGQEARLRCSPMKGHSHVYWYRQLPEEGLKFMVYLQKENIIDESGMPKERFSAEFPKEGPSILRIQQVVRGDSAAYFCASSIGQGKNGYTFGSGTRLTVV.

The V and J genes are TRBV6-5 and TRBJ1-1; D unresolved. Germline V lookup: CDR1 MNHEY, CDR2 SVGAGI. There are 13 residues in the CDR3. The ends were cut back, 5 bases at V and 1 base at J, with 8 bases in the middle. This CDR3 is CASSITQNTEAFF. The CDR3 nucleotides read TGTGCCAGCAGTATCACACAGAACACTGAAGCTTTCTTT.

This chain uses TRBV2 with TRBJ1-1; 8 bases align to TRBD1. J was trimmed by 6 bases and V by 6 bases; bases with no gene match: 9. Germline CDR1 is SNHLY and CDR2 is FYNNEI. This CDR3 region has 14 residues. CDR3 sequence (DNA): TGTGCCAGCAGCTTTTCAGGGGGCCGGGCTGAAGCTTTCTTT. It yields the protein CASSFSGGRAEAFF.

The chain recombines TRBV6-5 with TRBJ1-2; D gene unclear. Germline assignment: CDR1 MNHEY and CDR2 SVGAGI. This CDR3 is built from 14 residues. V was trimmed by 0 bases and J by 4 bases, leaving 9 bases between them. In nucleotides, the CDR3 is TGTGCCAGCAGTTACTCGCTCGGTTCCTATGGCTACACCTTC. Its translation is CASSYSLGSYGYTF.

The genes are TRBV5-1 and TRBJ1-3; D possibly corresponds to TRBD1 (6 bases). The length of the CDR3 is 14 residues. Germline loops: CDR1 SGHRS, CDR2 YFSETQ. V dropped 0 bases and J dropped 2 bases, with 6 bases sitting between them. This CDR3 reads CASSLGTAGNTIYF. As DNA, the CDR3 is TGCGCCAGCAGCTTGGGGACAGCTGGAAACACCATATATTTT.

This clone has only one observation. V and J are TRBV5-4 and TRBJ2-5, with 10 bases matching TRBD2. CDR1 is SGHNT and CDR2 is YYREEE in the germline V gene (reference sequence). J lost 4 bases, V lost 4 bases, and 16 bases had no gene match. The CDR3 runs 18 residues. The CDR3 sequence is CASSLGSSGSPRGETQYF. In DNA, the CDR3 is TGTGCCAGCAGCCTGGGTTCTAGCGGGAGCCCGAGGGGAGAGACCCAGTACTTC.

The V and J genes are TRBV30 and TRBJ1-2, with D perhaps TRBD1 (6 bases). The V gene lost 5 bases and the J gene lost 4 bases, with 14 bases spanning the gap. The CDR3 is 13 residues long. Germline-derived CDR1 and CDR2 are GTSNPN and SVGIG (reference sequence). DNA for the CDR3: TGTGCCTGGGTCCAGGGGAAGGCCTATGGCTACACCTTC. The encoded protein is CAWVQGKAYGYTF.

This chain connects TRBV6-5 to TRBJ1-1; D gene ambiguous. Between the trimmed V and J ends, which lost 6 bases and 9 bases, there was a span of 20 bases. Germline values: CDR1 MNHEY, CDR2 SVGAGI. CDR3 length: 14 residues. As DNA, the CDR3 is TGTGCCAGCAGAATTTCCGGCGGAGCACTGAAAGCTTTCTTT. Amino acid sequence: CASRISGGALKAFF.

The J gene is TRBJ2-1, the V gene TRBV10-3; D possibly corresponds to TRBD2 (5 bases). The CDR3 is 13 amino acids. Trimming left V 4 bases short and J 5 bases short, with 9 bases between. Germline V gene sequence: CDR1 ENHRY, CDR2 SYGVKD. The CDR3 region is CAISVRDNNEQFF. The CDR3 coding sequence is TGTGCCATCAGTGTTCGGGATAACAATGAGCAGTTCTTC.

The chain couples TRBV11-3 to TRBJ2-1; 13 positions agree with TRBD2. The ends lost 4 bases at V and 3 bases at J; junction bases unmatched: 6. This CDR3 comprises 17 residues. The germline V gene encodes CDR1 SGHNT and CDR2 YENEEA. The CDR3 region has the DNA TGTGCCAGCAGCTCCCGGACTAGCGGGAGAGTCTACAATGAGCAGTTCTTC. It translates to CASSSRTSGRVYNEQFF.

The J gene is TRBJ1-2, the V gene TRBV29-1; possibly TRBD1 for D (5 bases). CDR1 SQVTM and CDR2 ANQGSEA come from the germline V gene. CDR3 length: 13 residues. The ends were cut back, 6 bases at V and 2 bases at J, with 13 bases in the middle. The CDR3 protein is CSVISTANYGYTF. The CDR3 region has the DNA TGCAGCGTCATCTCGACAGCCAACTATGGCTACACCTTC. The whole variable domain, filled in from reference TRBV29-1 and TRBJ1-2, reads SAVISQKPSRDICQRGTSLTIQCQVDSQVTMMFWYRQQPGQSLTLIATANQGSEATYESGFVIDKFPISRPNLTFSTLTVSNMSPEDSSIYLCSVISTANYGYTFGSGTRLTVV.

The rearrangement joins TRBV19 to TRBJ2-1; 9 bases map to TRBD1. The germline CDR1 and CDR2 sequences are LNHDA and SQIVND (reference sequence). V lost 8 bases, J lost 9 bases, and 11 bases stayed unmatched. This CDR3 comprises 14 residues. This CDR3 reads CASCRDREFGEQFF. The CDR3 DNA reads TGTGCCAGTTGCAGGGACAGGGAATTCGGTGAGCAGTTCTTC.

The CDR3 nucleotides are TGTGCCAGCAGTGAAGCGGGGACAGGGAACTACGAGCAGTACGTC. Protein: CASSEAGTGNYEQYV. The chain recombines TRBV6-1 with TRBJ2-7; 9 bases line up with TRBD1. This CDR3 region has 15 residues. After removal of 0 bases from V and 3 bases from J, the junction contained 3 bases not matched to a gene. Germline V gene lookup returns CDR1 MNHNS and CDR2 SASEGT.